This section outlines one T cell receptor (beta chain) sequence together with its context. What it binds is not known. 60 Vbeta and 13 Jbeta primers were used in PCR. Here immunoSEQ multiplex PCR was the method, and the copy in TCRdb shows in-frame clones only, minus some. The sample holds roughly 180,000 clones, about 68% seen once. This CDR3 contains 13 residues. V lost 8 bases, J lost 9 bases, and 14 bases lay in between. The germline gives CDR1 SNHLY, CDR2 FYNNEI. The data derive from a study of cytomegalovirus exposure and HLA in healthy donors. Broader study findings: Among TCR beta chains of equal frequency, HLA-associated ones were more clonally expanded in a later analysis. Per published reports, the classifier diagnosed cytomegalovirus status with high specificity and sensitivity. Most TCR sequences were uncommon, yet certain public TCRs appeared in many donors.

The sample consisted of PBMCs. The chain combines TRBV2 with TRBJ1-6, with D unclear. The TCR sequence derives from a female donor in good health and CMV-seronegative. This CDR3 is CASRPRALSPLHF. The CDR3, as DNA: TGTGCCAGCCGCCCGAGGGCCCTTTCACCCCTCCACTTT.